This T cell receptor beta chain was sequenced for a study of OX40 agonist ivuxolimab in advanced cancers. Study-wide background: Three patients, one with hepatocellular carcinoma and two with cutaneous melanoma, achieved partial responses. Overall study findings and caveats: At doses 0.1 to 3.0 mg/kg, CD4+ and CD8+ clones expanded.

The table came from immunoSEQ multiplex PCR; TCRdb's copy has only in-frame clones and leaves some out. Of 48,000 or so clones listed, around nine tenths were seen once; the top ten hold under 2.5%. The CDR3 has 16 amino acids. CDR1 and CDR2 from the germline V gene are SGHNT and YYREEE (reference sequence). The V and J ends lost 5 bases and 1 base respectively, with 15 bases between them. With respect to this clone: The antigen is unknown.

The sequencing used CD4+ or CD8+ T cells sorted from blood, collected in a trial of the OX40 agonist ivuxolimab. The clonotype originates from an adult with an advanced solid tumor such as melanoma, head and neck, liver or kidney cancer. The J gene is TRBJ2-2, the V gene TRBV5-4; D is possibly TRBD1 (6 bases). Written as DNA, the CDR3 is TGTGCCAGCAGGCGTCAGGGGAACTTGAACACCGGGGAGCTGTTTTTT. Its translation is CASRRQGNLNTGELFF.